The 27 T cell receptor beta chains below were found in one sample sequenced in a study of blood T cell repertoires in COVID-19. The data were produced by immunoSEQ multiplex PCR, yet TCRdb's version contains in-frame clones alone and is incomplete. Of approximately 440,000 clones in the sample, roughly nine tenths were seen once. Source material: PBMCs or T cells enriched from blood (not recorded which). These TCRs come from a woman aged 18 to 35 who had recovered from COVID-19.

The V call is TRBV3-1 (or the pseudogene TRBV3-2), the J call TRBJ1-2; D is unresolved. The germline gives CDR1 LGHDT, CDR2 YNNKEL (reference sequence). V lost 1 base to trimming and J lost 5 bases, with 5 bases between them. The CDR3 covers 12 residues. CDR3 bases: TGTGCCAGCAGCCAAGGAGAGTATGGCTACACCTTC. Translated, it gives CASSQGEYGYTF.

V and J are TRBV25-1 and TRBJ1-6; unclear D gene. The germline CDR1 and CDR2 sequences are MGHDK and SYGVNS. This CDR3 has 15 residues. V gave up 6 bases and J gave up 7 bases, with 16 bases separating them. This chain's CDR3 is CASSQLEDGNSPLHF. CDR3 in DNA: TGTGCCAGCAGCCAACTAGAGGACGGGAATTCACCCCTCCACTTT.

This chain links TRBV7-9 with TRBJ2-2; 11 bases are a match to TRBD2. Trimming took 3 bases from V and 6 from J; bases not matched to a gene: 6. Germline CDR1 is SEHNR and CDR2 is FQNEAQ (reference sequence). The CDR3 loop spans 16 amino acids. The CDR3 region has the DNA TGTGCCAGCAGCTTGCTAACTAGCGGGGGTTCCGGGGAGCTGTTTTTT. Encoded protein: CASSLLTSGGSGELFF. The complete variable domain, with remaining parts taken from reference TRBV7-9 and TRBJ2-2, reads DTGVSQNPRHKITKRGQNVTFRCDPISEHNRLYWYRQTLGQGPEFLTYFQNEAQLEKSRLLSDRFSAERPKGSFSTLEIQRTEQGDSAMYLCASSLLTSGGSGELFFGEGSRLTVL.

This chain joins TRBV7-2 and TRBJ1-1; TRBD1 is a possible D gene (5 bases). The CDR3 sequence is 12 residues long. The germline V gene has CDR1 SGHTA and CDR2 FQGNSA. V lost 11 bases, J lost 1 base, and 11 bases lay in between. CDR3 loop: CAAGHSNTEAFF. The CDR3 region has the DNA TGTGCCGCGGGGCACTCGAACACTGAAGCTTTCTTT.

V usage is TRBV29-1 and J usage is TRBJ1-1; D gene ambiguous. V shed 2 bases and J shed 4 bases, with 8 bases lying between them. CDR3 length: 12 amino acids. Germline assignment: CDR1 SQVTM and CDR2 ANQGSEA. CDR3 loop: CSVETGITEAFF. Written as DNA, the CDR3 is TGCAGCGTTGAAACGGGAATCACTGAAGCTTTCTTT.

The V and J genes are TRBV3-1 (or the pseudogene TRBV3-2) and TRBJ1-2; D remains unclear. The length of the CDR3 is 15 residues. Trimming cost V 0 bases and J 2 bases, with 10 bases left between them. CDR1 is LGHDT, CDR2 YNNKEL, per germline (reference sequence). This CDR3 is CASSQDLRGNYGYTF. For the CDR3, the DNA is TGTGCCAGCAGCCAAGATCTTAGAGGGAACTATGGCTACACCTTC.

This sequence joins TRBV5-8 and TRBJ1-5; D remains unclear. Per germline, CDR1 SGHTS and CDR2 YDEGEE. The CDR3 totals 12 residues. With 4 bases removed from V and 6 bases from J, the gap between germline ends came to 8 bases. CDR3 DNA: TGTGCCAGCAGCCGGGAGAGTCAGCCCCAGCATTTT. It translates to CASSRESQPQHF.

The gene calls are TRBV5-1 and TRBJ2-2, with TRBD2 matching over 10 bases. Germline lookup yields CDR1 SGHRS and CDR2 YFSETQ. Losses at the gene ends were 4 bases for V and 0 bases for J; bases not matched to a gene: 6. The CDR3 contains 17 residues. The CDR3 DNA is TGCGCCAGCAGCCTCACGCTAGCGGGGGCGAACACCGGGGAGCTGTTTTTT. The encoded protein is CASSLTLAGANTGELFF. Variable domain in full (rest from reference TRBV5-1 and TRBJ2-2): KAGVTQTPRYLIKTRGQQVTLSCSPISGHRSVSWYQQTPGQGLQFLFEYFSETQRNKGNFPGRFSGRQFSNSRSEMNVSTLELGDSALYLCASSLTLAGANTGELFFGEGSRLTVL.

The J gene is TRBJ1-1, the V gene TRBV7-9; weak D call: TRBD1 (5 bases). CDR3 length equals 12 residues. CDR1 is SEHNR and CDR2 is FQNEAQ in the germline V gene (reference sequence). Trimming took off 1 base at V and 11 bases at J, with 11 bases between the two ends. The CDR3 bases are TGTGCCAGCAGCTTAGGGACACAGCAGGCTTTCTTT. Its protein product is CASSLGTQQAFF. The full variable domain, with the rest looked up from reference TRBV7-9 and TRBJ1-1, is DTGVSQNPRHKITKRGQNVTFRCDPISEHNRLYWYRQTLGQGPEFLTYFQNEAQLEKSRLLSDRFSAERPKGSFSTLEIQRTEQGDSAMYLCASSLGTQQAFFGQGTRLTVV.

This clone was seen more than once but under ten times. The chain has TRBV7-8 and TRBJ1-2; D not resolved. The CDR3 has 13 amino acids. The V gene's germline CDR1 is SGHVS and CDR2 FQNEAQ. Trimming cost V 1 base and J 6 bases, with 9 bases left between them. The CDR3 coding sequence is TGTGCCAGCAGCTTAGGCCACGGGGATGGCTACACCTTC. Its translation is CASSLGHGDGYTF.

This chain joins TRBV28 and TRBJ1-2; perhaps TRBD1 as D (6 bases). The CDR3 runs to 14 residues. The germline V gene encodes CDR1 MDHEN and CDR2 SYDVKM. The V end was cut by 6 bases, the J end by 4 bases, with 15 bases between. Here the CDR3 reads CASREGGSSYGYTF. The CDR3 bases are TGTGCCAGCAGGGAGGGGGGGAGTAGCTATGGCTACACCTTC.

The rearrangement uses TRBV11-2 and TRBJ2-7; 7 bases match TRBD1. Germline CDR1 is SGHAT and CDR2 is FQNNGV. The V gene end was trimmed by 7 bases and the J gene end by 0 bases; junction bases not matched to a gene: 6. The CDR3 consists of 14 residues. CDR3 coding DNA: TGTGCCAGCACCCCGGACAGGCTCTCCTACGAGCAGTACTTC. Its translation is CASTPDRLSYEQYF.

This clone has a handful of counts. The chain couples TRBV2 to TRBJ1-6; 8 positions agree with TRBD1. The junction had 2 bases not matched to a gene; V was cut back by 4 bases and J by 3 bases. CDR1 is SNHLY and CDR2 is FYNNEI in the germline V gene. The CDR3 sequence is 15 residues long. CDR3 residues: CASSVQGVYNSPLHF. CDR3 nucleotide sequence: TGTGCCAGCAGTGTACAGGGGGTCTATAATTCACCCCTCCACTTT.

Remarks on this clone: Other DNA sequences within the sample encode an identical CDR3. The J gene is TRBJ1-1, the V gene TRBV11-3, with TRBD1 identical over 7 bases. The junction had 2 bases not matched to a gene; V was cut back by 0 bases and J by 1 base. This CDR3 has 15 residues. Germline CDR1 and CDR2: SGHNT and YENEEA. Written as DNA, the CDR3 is TGTGCCAGCAGCTTAGACGGGACAGCGAACACTGAAGCTTTCTTT. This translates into CASSLDGTANTEAFF. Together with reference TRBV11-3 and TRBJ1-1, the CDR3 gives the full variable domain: EAGVVQSPRYKIIEKKQPVAFWCNPISGHNTLYWYLQNLGQGPELLIRYENEEAVDDSQLPKDRFSAERLKGVDSTLKIQPAELGDSAVYLCASSLDGTANTEAFFGQGTRLTVV.

The CDR3 DNA sequence: TGTGCCAGCAGCTTGAACAGGGGGCGGGAAGAGACCCAGTACTTC. This sequence encodes CASSLNRGREETQYF. The gene calls are TRBV5-4 and TRBJ2-5; 9 bases are a match to TRBD1. The length of the CDR3 is 15 residues. Trimming at V came to 1 base and at J to 3 bases, leaving 4 bases not matched to a gene. The germline CDR1 and CDR2 sequences are SGHNT and YYREEE (reference sequence).

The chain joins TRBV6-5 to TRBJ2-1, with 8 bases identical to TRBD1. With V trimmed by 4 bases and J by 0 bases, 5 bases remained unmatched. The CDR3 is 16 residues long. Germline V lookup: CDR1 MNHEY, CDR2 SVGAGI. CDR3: CASSSDRGSSYNEQFF. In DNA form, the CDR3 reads TGTGCCAGCAGTTCCGACAGGGGTAGCTCCTACAATGAGCAGTTCTTC.

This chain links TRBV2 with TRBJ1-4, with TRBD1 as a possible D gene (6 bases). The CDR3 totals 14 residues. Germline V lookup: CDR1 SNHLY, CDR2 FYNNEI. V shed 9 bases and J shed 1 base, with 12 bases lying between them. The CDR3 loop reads CASHRGGTNEKLFF. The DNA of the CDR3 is TGTGCCAGTCATAGGGGGGGAACTAATGAAAAACTGTTTTTT.

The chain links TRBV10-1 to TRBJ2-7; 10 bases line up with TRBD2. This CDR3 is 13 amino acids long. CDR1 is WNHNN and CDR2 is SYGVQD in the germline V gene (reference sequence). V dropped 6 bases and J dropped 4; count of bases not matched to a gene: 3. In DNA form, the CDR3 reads TGCGCCAGCAGCTCTAGCGGGGGTTACGAGCAGTACTTC. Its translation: CASSSSGGYEQYF.

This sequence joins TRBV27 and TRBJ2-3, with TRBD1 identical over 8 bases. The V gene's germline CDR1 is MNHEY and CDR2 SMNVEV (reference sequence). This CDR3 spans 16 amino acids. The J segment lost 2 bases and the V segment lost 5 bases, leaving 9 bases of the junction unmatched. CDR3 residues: CASSPRGRAFTDTQYF. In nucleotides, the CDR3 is TGTGCCAGCAGTCCCAGGGGGCGAGCGTTCACAGATACGCAGTATTTT.

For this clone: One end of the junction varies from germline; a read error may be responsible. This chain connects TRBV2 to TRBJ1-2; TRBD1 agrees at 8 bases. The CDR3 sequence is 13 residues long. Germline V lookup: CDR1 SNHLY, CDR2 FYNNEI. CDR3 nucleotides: TGTGCCACCAGTCCGGGACAGGACTATGGCTACACCTTC. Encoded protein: CATSPGQDYGYTF.

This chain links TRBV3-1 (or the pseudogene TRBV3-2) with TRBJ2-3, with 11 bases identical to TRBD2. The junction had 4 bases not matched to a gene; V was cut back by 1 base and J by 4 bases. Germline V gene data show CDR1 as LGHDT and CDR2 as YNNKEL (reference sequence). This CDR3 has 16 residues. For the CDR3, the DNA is TGTGCCAGCAGCCAAGGTCTGGGACTAGCGGCAGATACGCAGTATTTT. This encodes CASSQGLGLAADTQYF.

The CDR3 bases are TGCGCCAGCAGAGGACAGGGGGCATACGAGCAGTACTTC. Translated, it gives CASRGQGAYEQYF. The chain carries TRBV5-1 and TRBJ2-7; 11 bases agree with TRBD1. Looked up from germline, CDR1 is SGHRS and CDR2 is YFSETQ. The V segment lost 5 bases and the J segment 4 bases; nucleotides outside the gene matches: 2. There are 13 residues in the CDR3.

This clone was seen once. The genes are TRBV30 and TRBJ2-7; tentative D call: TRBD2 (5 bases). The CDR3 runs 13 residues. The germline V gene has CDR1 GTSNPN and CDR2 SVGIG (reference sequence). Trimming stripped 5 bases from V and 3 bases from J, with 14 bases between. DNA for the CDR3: TGTGCCTGGGCCCCGGGATTCTACTACGAGCAGTACTTC. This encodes CAWAPGFYYEQYF.

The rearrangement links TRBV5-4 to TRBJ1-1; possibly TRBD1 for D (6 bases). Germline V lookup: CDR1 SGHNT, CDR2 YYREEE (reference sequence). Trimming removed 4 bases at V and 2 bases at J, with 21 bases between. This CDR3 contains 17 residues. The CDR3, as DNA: TGTGCCAGCAGCCCCCCGAGGGGCAGGGGCGGTAACACTGAAGCTTTCTTT. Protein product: CASSPPRGRGGNTEAFF.

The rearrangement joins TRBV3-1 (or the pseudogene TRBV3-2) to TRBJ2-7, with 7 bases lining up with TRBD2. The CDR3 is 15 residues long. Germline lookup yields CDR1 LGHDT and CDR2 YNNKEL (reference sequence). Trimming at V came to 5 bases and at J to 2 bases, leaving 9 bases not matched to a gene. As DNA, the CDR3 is TGTGCCAGCAGCTCCCCCCGCGGGGGAGCCTACGAGCAGTACTTC. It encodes CASSSPRGGAYEQYF.

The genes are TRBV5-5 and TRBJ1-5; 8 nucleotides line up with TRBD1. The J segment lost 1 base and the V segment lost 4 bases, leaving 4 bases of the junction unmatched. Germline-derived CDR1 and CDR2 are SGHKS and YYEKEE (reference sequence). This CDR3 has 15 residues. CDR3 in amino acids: CASSEQGESNQPQHF. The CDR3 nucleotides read TGTGCCAGCAGCGAACAGGGGGAGAGCAATCAGCCCCAGCATTTT.

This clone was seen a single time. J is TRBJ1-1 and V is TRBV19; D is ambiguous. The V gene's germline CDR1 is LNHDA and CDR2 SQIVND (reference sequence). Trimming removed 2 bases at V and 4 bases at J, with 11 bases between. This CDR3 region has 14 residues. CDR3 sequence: CASSIFGSRTEAFF. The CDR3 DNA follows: TGTGCCAGTAGTATATTCGGGAGTCGCACTGAAGCTTTCTTT. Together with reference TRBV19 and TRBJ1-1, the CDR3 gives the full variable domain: DGGITQSPKYLFRKEGQNVTLSCEQNLNHDAMYWYRQDPGQGLRLIYYSQIVNDFQKGDIAEGYSVSREKKESFPLTVTSAQKNPTAFYLCASSIFGSRTEAFFGQGTRLTVV.